The entry below describes one TCR beta chain. Its antigen is not known. The data originate from a study of T cell repertoires in cytomegalovirus infection. After removal of 6 bases from V and 0 bases from J, the junction contained 12 bases not matched to a gene. This CDR3 comprises 19 residues. TCRdb re-called the reads through MiXCR, storing one row per CDR3 protein. Of about 830,000 distinct CDR3 sequences listed, over 25% were seen once; the top ten hold roughly 12%. This TCR derives from a human donor in good health (CMV status not recorded). Some clones in this sample may be carry-over from other donors' samples. Here the sequenced sample was cultured CD8+ T cells from PBMCs, taken from culture after CMV antigen stimulation. V is TRBV12-3 or TRBV12-4 and J is TRBJ2-6; 9 bases fit TRBD1. CDR3 DNA: TGTGCCAGCAGGAGATCCGGGACAGGGATACGCTCTGGGGCCAACGTCCTGACTTTC. Its translation is CASRRSGTGIRSGANVLTF.